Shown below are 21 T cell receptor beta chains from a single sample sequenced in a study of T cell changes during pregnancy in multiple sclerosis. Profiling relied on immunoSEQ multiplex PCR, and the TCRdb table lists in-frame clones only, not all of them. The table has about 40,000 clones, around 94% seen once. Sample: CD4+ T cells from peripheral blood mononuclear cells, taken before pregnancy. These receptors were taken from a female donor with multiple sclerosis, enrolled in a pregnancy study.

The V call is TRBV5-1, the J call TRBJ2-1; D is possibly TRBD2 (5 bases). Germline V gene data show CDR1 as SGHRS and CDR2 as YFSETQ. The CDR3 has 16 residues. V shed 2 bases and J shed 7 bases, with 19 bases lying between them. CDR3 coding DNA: TGCGCCAGCAGCTTATCTAGCCCGAGTGGCTATAATGAGCAGTTCTTC. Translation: CASSLSSPSGYNEQFF.

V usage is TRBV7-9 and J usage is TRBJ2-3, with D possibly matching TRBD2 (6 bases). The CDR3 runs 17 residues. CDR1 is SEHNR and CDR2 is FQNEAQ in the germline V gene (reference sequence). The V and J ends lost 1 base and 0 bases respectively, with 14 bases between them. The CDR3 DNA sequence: TGTGCCAGCAGCTTAGTAGTTAGCGGAGCGAGCACAGATACGCAGTATTTT. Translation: CASSLVVSGASTDTQYF.

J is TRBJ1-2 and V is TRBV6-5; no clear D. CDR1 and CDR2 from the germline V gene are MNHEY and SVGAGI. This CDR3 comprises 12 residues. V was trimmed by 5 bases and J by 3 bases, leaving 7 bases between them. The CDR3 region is CASSGRDYGYTF. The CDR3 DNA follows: TGTGCCAGCAGTGGGCGCGACTATGGCTACACCTTC.

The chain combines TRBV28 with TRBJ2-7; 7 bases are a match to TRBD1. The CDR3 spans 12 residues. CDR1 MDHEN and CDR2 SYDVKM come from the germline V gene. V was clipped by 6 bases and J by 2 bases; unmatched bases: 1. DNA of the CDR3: TGTGCCAGCAGCGGGACAGCCTACGAGCAGTACTTC. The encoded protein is CASSGTAYEQYF. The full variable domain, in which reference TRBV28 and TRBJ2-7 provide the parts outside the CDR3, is DVKVTQSSRYLVKRTGEKVFLECVQDMDHENMFWYRQDPGLGLRLIYFSYDVKMKEKGDIPEGYSVSREKKERFSLILESASTNQTSMYLCASSGTAYEQYFGPGTRLTVT.

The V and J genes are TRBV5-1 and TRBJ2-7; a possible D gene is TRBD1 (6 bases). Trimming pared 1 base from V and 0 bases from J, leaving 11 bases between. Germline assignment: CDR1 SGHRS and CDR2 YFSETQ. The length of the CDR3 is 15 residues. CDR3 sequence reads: CASSLQDRGSYEQYF. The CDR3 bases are TGCGCCAGCAGCTTGCAGGACAGAGGCTCCTACGAGCAGTACTTC.

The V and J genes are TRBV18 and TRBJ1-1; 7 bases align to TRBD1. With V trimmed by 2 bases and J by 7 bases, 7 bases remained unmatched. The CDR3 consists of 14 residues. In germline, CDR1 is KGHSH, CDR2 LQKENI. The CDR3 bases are TGTGCCAGCTCACCAAACAGGGGAGTGCGTGAAGCTTTCTTT. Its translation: CASSPNRGVREAFF.

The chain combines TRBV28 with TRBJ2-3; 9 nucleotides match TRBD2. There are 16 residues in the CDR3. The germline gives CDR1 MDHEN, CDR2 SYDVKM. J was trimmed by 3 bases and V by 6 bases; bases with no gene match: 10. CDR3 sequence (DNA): TGTGCCAGCAGCCCAGCGGGAGGCCCGACAACAGATACGCAGTATTTT. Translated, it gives CASSPAGGPTTDTQYF.

Here the CDR3 reads CASFSSSGRGTQYF. As DNA, the CDR3 is TGTGCCAGCTTTTCTAGTAGCGGGAGGGGTACGCAGTATTTT. The chain combines TRBV6-9 with TRBJ2-3; 11 bases line up with TRBD2. V gave up 8 bases and J gave up 8 bases; unmatched junction bases: 9. This CDR3 has 14 residues. Looked up from germline, CDR1 is MNHGY and CDR2 is SVAAGI.

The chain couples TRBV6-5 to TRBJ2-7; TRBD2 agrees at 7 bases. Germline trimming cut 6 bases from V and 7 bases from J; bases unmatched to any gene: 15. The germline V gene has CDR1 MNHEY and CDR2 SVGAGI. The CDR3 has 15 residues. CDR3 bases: TGTGCCAGCAGCTCTTTAGCGGGCCTCCTACGAGAGCAGTACTTC. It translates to CASSSLAGLLREQYF.

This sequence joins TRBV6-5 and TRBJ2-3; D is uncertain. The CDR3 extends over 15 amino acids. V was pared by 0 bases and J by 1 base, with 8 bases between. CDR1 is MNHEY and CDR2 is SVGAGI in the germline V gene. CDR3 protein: CASSYSPYGTDTQYF. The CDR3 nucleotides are TGTGCCAGCAGTTACTCCCCGTATGGCACAGATACGCAGTATTTT.

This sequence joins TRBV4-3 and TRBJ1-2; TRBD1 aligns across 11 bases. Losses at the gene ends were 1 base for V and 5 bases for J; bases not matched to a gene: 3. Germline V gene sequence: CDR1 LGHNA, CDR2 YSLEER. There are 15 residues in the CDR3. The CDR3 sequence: CASSQGRDRGYGYTF. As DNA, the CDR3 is TGCGCCAGCAGCCAAGGGCGGGACAGGGGGTATGGCTACACCTTC.

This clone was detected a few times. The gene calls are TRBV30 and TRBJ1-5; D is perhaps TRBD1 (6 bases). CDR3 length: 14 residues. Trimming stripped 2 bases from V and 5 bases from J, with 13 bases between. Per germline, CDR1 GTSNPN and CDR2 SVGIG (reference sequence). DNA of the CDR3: TGTGCCTGGAGTCAGGGGTTGGGCGATCAGCCCCAGCATTTT. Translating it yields CAWSQGLGDQPQHF.

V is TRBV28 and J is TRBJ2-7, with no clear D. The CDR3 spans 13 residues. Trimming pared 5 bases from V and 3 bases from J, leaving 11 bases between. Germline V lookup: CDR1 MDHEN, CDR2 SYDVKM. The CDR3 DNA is TGTGCCAGCAGTCAAACTGTAATCTACGAGCAGTACTTC. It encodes CASSQTVIYEQYF.

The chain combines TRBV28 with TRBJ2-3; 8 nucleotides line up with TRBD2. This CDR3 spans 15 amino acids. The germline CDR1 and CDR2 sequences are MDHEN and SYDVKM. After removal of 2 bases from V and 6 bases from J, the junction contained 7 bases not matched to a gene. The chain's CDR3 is CASSLAGGDTDTQYF. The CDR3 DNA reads TGTGCCAGCAGTTTAGCGGGAGGAGACACGGATACGCAGTATTTT.

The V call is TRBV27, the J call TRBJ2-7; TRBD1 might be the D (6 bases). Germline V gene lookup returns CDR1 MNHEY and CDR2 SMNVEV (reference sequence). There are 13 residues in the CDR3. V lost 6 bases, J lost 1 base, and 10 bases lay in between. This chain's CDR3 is CASRRGKSYEQYF. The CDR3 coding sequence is TGTGCCAGCAGAAGGGGGAAGTCCTACGAGCAGTACTTC.

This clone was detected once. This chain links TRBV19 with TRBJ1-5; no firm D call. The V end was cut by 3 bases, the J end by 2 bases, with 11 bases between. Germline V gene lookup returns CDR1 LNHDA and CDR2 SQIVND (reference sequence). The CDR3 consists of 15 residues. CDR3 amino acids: CASSISREGNQPQHF. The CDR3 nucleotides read TGTGCCAGTAGTATCTCACGGGAGGGCAATCAGCCCCAGCATTTT.

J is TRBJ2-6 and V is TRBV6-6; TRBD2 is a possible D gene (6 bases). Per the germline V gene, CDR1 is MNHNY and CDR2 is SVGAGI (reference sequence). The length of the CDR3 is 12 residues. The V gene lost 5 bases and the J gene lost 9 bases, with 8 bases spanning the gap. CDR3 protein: CASSGLFNVLTF. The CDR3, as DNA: TGTGCCAGCAGTGGACTATTCAACGTCCTGACTTTC.

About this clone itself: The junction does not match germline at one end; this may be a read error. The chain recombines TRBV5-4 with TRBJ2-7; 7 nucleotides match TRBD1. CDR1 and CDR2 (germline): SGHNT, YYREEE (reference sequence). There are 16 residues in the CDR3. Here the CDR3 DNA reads TGTGCCAGCAGCTTGGCGGGGACAGTGCCCTCCCACGAGCAGTACTTC. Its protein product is CASSLAGTVPSHEQYF.

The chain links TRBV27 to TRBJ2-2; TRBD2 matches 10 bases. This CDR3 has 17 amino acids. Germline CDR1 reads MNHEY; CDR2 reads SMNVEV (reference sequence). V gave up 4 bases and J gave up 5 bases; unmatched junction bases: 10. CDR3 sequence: CASSWASGRMGTGELFF. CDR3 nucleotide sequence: TGTGCCAGCAGTTGGGCTAGCGGGAGAATGGGAACCGGGGAGCTGTTTTTT.

In nucleotides, the CDR3 is TGTGCCAGCAGCTTGTATACCGAGGCCTACAATGAGCAGTTCTTC. Translated: CASSLYTEAYNEQFF. The chain employs TRBV5-6 and TRBJ2-1; unclear D gene. The V end lost 1 base, the J end lost 2 bases, and 10 bases lay between the germline ends. Germline CDR1 reads SGHDT; CDR2 reads YYEEEE. This CDR3 comprises 15 residues.

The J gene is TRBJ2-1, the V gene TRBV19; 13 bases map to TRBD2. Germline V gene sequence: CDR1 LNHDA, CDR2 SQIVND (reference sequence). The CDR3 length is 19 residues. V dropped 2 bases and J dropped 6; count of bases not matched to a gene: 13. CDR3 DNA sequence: TGTGCCAGTAGTATAACCGGACTAGCGGGAGATGGACACGTCAATGAGCAGTTCTTC. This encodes CASSITGLAGDGHVNEQFF.